Each of the 24 T cell receptor beta chains below was sequenced from the same sample in a study of cytomegalovirus exposure and HLA in healthy donors. PCR was performed using 60 Vbeta and 13 Jbeta primers. Produced via immunoSEQ multiplex PCR; TCRdb's table is partial and in-frame only. The sample has roughly 200,000 clones; roughly 85% are singletons. The specimen was PBMCs. These receptors all come from a woman aged 40 to 50 in good health and CMV-seronegative.

This clone occurred a few times. The CDR3: CASSETSRVGEKLFF. The CDR3 nucleotides are TGTGCCAGCAGCGAGACGTCGCGGGTCGGCGAAAAACTGTTTTTT. The chain carries TRBV5-4 and TRBJ1-4, with D unresolved. The CDR3 covers 15 residues. The germline V gene encodes CDR1 SGHNT and CDR2 YYREEE (reference sequence). V lost 4 bases to trimming and J lost 8 bases, with 18 bases between them.

V is TRBV9 and J is TRBJ1-2, with D hard to call. CDR1 and CDR2 (germline): SGDLS, YYNGEE. Trimming removed 0 bases at V and 0 bases at J, with 9 bases between. The CDR3 extends over 15 amino acids. The DNA of the CDR3 is TGTGCCAGCAGCGTAGACACCGGAGCTAACTATGGCTACACCTTC. Amino acids: CASSVDTGANYGYTF. The full variable domain, completed using reference TRBV9 and TRBJ1-2, is DSGVTQTPKHLITATGQRVTLRCSPRSGDLSVYWYQQSLDQGLQFLIQYYNGEERAKGNILERFSAQQFPDLHSELNLSSLELGDSALYFCASSVDTGANYGYTFGSGTRLTVV.

This rearrangement joins TRBV29-1 to TRBJ2-3; D possibly corresponds to TRBD2 (5 bases). Germline V gene data show CDR1 as SQVTM and CDR2 as ANQGSEA. Trimming took off 5 bases at V and 2 bases at J, with 11 bases between the two ends. This CDR3 has 13 amino acids. This CDR3 is CSVHGDYTDTQYF. The CDR3 nucleotides are TGCAGCGTTCACGGGGATTACACAGATACGCAGTATTTT.

The V call is TRBV6-1, the J call TRBJ1-2, with 10 bases that match TRBD1. The CDR3 covers 15 residues. J gave up 6 bases and V 4 bases, and 8 bases lay outside the gene matches. Germline CDR1 MNHNS, CDR2 SASEGT. The CDR3 loop reads CASSVSGQGGNGYTF. The CDR3 DNA is TGTGCCAGCAGTGTTTCAGGACAGGGGGGCAATGGCTACACCTTC.

The V call is TRBV2, the J call TRBJ2-1; D gene ambiguous. Germline CDR1 and CDR2: SNHLY and FYNNEI. The CDR3 loop spans 11 amino acids. Trimming removed 3 bases from V and 10 bases from J, with 7 bases in between. DNA of the CDR3: TGTGCCAGCAGTGATTATAGCGAGCAGTTCTTC. It yields the protein CASSDYSEQFF.

The V gene is TRBV28, the J gene TRBJ2-5; 7 bases line up with TRBD2. The tail of the sequence fits TRBJ2-7 better, so the J call may be wrong. Per the germline V gene, CDR1 is MDHEN and CDR2 is SYDVKM. This CDR3 has 16 residues. In DNA, the CDR3 is TGTGCCAGCAGTTTCATAAGCGGGATGAGCTCCTACGAGCAGTACTTC. Translation gives CASSFISGMSSYEQYF.

This rearrangement joins TRBV28 to TRBJ2-7; 9 bases are a match to TRBD1. Per germline, CDR1 MDHEN and CDR2 SYDVKM. After removal of 6 bases from V and 1 base from J, the junction contained 13 bases not matched to a gene. This CDR3 region has 17 residues. The CDR3 DNA is TGTGCCAGCAGCTCCGGGACAGGGATGTTTGTTTCCTACGAGCAGTACTTC. Amino acid sequence: CASSSGTGMFVSYEQYF.

The sample holds a few counts of this clone. The rearrangement links TRBV6-5 to TRBJ2-3; unclear D gene. The V and J ends lost 6 bases and 9 bases respectively, with 7 bases between them. This CDR3 comprises 10 residues. Germline CDR1 and CDR2: MNHEY and SVGAGI. The CDR3 region has the DNA TGTGCCAGCAGACTCGAGACGCAGTATTTT. Protein sequence: CASRLETQYF.

The genes are TRBV19 and TRBJ1-2; D gene unclear. The CDR3 has 13 amino acids. Trimming cost V 5 bases and J 4 bases, with 11 bases left between them. The germline V gene has CDR1 LNHDA and CDR2 SQIVND (reference sequence). In DNA, the CDR3 is TGTGCCAGTAGTGAATCGGGAGTCTATGGCTACACCTTC. Translation: CASSESGVYGYTF.

This rearrangement joins TRBV6-1 to TRBJ2-1; TRBD2 agrees at 10 bases. Germline CDR1 is MNHNS and CDR2 is SASEGT. After removal of 4 bases from V and 6 bases from J, the junction contained 3 bases not matched to a gene. The CDR3 totals 14 residues. CDR3 coding DNA: TGTGCCAGCAGTGTAAGCGGGGGGGTCAATGAGCAGTTCTTC. This gives the protein CASSVSGGVNEQFF.

The chain combines TRBV30 with TRBJ1-5; the match to TRBD1 covers 11 bases. CDR1 is GTSNPN and CDR2 is SVGIG in the germline V gene (reference sequence). The ends lost 5 bases at V and 9 bases at J; junction bases unmatched: 6. The CDR3 length is 13 residues. CDR3 DNA: TGTGCCTGGTCGAAGGACAGGGGGCGGCCCCAGCATTTT. Protein: CAWSKDRGRPQHF.

The V and J genes are TRBV15 and TRBJ2-3; tentatively, D is TRBD2 (5 bases). Trimming removed 1 base at V and 5 bases at J, with 13 bases between. CDR1 is LNHNV and CDR2 is YYDKDF in the germline V gene (reference sequence). The CDR3 loop spans 15 amino acids. DNA of the CDR3: TGTGCCACCAGCAGAGTAAGGGTCGGGGTAGATACGCAGTATTTT. Encoded protein: CATSRVRVGVDTQYF.

The V gene is TRBV18, the J gene TRBJ2-1; 10 bases agree with TRBD2. J was trimmed by 6 bases and V by 0 bases; bases with no gene match: 11. Germline lookup yields CDR1 KGHSH and CDR2 LQKENI. This CDR3 comprises 18 residues. The CDR3, as DNA: TGTGCCAGCTCACCACCCCTAAGGCTAGCGGGAGATGGCAATGAGCAGTTCTTC. It is translated as CASSPPLRLAGDGNEQFF.

The CDR3, as DNA: TGTGCCAGCGGTGAGGGGGTCTCAACCAATTCACCCCTCCACTTT. Amino acid sequence: CASGEGVSTNSPLHF. The V and J genes are TRBV7-2 and TRBJ1-6, with D possibly TRBD1 on 6 matching bases. V shed 8 bases and J shed 7 bases, with 18 bases lying between them. Germline V gene sequence: CDR1 SGHTA, CDR2 FQGNSA. This CDR3 region has 15 residues.

This clone has only a few counts. The rearrangement links TRBV6-1 to TRBJ1-5, with D possibly TRBD1 on 5 matching bases. The CDR3 totals 13 residues. The germline gives CDR1 MNHNS, CDR2 SASEGT. Trimming cost V 7 bases and J 5 bases, with 12 bases left between them. CDR3 amino acids: CASIRERDQPQHF. The CDR3 bases are TGTGCCAGCATCAGGGAACGGGATCAGCCCCAGCATTTT.

The DNA for the CDR3 is TGTGCCTGGGAACAGGGAGCCGAGCAGTACTTC. Its translation is CAWEQGAEQYF. The gene calls are TRBV30 and TRBJ2-7; a possible D gene is TRBD1 (6 bases). Germline V gene sequence: CDR1 GTSNPN, CDR2 SVGIG (reference sequence). This CDR3 has 11 amino acids. Trimming took off 5 bases at V and 6 bases at J, with 11 bases between the two ends. Drawing the rest from reference TRBV30 and TRBJ2-7, the complete variable domain is SQTIHQWPATLVQPVGSPLSLECTVEGTSNPNLYWYRQAAGRGLQLLFYSVGIGQISSEVPQNLSASRPQDRQFILSSKKLLLSDSGFYLCAWEQGAEQYFGPGTRLTVT.

The gene calls are TRBV6-5 and TRBJ1-4; no firm D call. Germline CDR1 MNHEY, CDR2 SVGAGI. The length of the CDR3 is 14 residues. V was trimmed by 8 bases and J by 8 bases, leaving 18 bases between them. The CDR3 here is CASGPADGIEKLFF. The DNA of the CDR3 is TGTGCCAGCGGGCCGGCCGACGGTATCGAAAAACTGTTTTTT.

Here the CDR3 reads CASSRGLAVYYEQYF. CDR3 nucleotide sequence: TGTGCCAGTAGTAGAGGACTAGCGGTGTACTACGAGCAGTACTTC. V usage is TRBV19 and J usage is TRBJ2-7; 10 bases align to TRBD2. The CDR3 contains 15 residues. Per the germline V gene, CDR1 is LNHDA and CDR2 is SQIVND (reference sequence). The trim removed 4 bases at V and 3 bases at J, leaving 6 bases unmatched.

This clone was seen only once. The chain couples TRBV7-3 to TRBJ1-1, with D possibly being TRBD1 (6 bases). The CDR3 is 15 amino acids. Trimming removed 2 bases from V and 1 base from J, with 11 bases in between. Germline loops: CDR1 SGHTA, CDR2 FQGTGA. This chain's CDR3 is CASSLGGAENTEAFF. The CDR3 bases are TGTGCCAGCAGCTTAGGGGGGGCAGAGAACACTGAAGCTTTCTTT.

The chain combines TRBV13 with TRBJ2-2; 11 nucleotides agree with TRBD2. V gave up 1 base and J gave up 3 bases; unmatched junction bases: 7. Germline CDR1 reads PRHDT; CDR2 reads FYEKMQ (reference sequence). There are 18 residues in the CDR3. CDR3 DNA sequence: TGTGCCAGCAGCTTAGTACTAGCGGGAGTTTCGGACACCGGGGAGCTGTTTTTT. Its protein product is CASSLVLAGVSDTGELFF.

The chain joins TRBV5-1 to TRBJ2-7, with D maybe TRBD1 (6 bases). V dropped 2 bases and J dropped 1 base, with 10 bases sitting between them. In germline, CDR1 is SGHRS, CDR2 YFSETQ. The CDR3 length is 14 residues. CDR3 coding DNA: TGCGCCAGCAGCTTAGGACAGCTATCCTACGAGCAGTACTTC. This translates into CASSLGQLSYEQYF.

The chain couples TRBV28 to TRBJ2-1; 8 nucleotides line up with TRBD2. The CDR3 contains 17 residues. Germline V lookup: CDR1 MDHEN, CDR2 SYDVKM. The V and J ends lost 5 bases and 9 bases, in that order; junction bases with no gene match: 18. In nucleotides, the CDR3 is TGTGCCAGCAGTCCGGATATCGGGAGCGGGAGAGGAGGTGAGCAGTTCTTC. Translating gives CASSPDIGSGRGGEQFF.

The gene calls are TRBV5-4 and TRBJ2-1, with 14 bases matching TRBD2. CDR1 and CDR2 from the germline V gene are SGHNT and YYREEE (reference sequence). V was pared by 1 base and J by 3 bases, with 12 bases of the junction left unmatched. This CDR3 has 20 amino acids. The CDR3 here is CASSLWDRFGLAGGYNEQFF. CDR3 in DNA: TGTGCCAGCAGCTTGTGGGACAGGTTCGGACTAGCGGGAGGCTACAATGAGCAGTTCTTC.

This chain links TRBV2 with TRBJ1-2, with TRBD1 identical over 7 bases. Germline V gene data show CDR1 as SNHLY and CDR2 as FYNNEI. This CDR3 has 13 residues. CDR3 DNA: TGTGCGTATACCGGGACAGCTAACTATGGCTACACCTTC. Protein sequence: CAYTGTANYGYTF.